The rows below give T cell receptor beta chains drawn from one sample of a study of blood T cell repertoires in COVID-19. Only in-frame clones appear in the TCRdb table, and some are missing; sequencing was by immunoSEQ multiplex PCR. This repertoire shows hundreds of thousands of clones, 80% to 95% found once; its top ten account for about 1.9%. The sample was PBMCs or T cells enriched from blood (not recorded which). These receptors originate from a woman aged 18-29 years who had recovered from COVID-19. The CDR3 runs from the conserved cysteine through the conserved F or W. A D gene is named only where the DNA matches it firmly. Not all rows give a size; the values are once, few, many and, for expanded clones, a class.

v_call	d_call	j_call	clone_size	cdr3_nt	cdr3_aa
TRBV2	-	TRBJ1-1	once	TGTGCCAGCAGAGGAAAAGTGACAGGGAACACTGAAGCTTTCTTT	CASRGKVTGNTEAFF
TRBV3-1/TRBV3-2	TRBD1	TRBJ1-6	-	TGTGCCAGCAGCTTGGGACAGGGGAATTCACCCCTCCACTTT	CASSLGQGNSPLHF
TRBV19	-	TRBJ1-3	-	TGTGCCAGTAGTTCAAACAGGGCCTCCTCTGGAAACACCATATATTTT	CASSSNRASSGNTIYF
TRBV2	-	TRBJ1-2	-	TGTGCCAGCCGGTGGGTTAGCGGTGGCTACACCTTC	CASRWVSGGYTF
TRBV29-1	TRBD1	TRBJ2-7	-	TGCAGCGTTGGGACCCTTAGACAGGGATCGATCTACGAGCAGTACTTC	CSVGTLRQGSIYEQYF
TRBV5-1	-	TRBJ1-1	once	TGCGCCAGCAGCTATAGGACAATGAACACTGAAGCTTTCTTT	CASSYRTMNTEAFF
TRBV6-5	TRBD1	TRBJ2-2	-	TGTGCCAGCAGTTACTCTCCGGGACAGGGGATCGGGGAGCTGTTTTTT	CASSYSPGQGIGELFF
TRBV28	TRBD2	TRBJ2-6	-	TGTGCCAGCAGTTTAGCGGGAGGGCTCTCTGGGGCCAACGTCCTGACTTTC	CASSLAGGLSGANVLTF
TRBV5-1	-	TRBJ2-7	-	TGCGCCAGCAGCTTGGCCGGAGGTAGCGTCAGGTCCTACGAGCAGTACTTC	CASSLAGGSVRSYEQYF
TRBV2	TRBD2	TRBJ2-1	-	TGTGCCAGCAGTGAAGCGTGGGCTAGCGGGAGGACCTACAATGAGCAGTTCTTC	CASSEAWASGRTYNEQFF
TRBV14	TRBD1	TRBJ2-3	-	TGTGCCAGCAGCACCGACAGGGGGAGTGGGACAGATACGCAGTATTTT	CASSTDRGSGTDTQYF
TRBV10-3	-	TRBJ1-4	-	TGTGCCGTTCAGGGCTCCAATGAAAAACTGTTTTTT	CAVQGSNEKLFF
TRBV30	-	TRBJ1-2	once	TGTGCCTGGAGTGTACTAAGGGGCGGGGACTATGGCTACACCTTC	CAWSVLRGGDYGYTF
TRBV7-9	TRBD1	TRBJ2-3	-	TGTGCCAGCGCGACAGGGTCCCTCACAGATACGCAGTATTTT	CASATGSLTDTQYF
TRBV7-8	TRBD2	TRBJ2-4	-	TGTGCCAGCAGCTTAGAGTCTAGCGGGGGTTTGTACATTCAGTACTTC	CASSLESSGGLYIQYF
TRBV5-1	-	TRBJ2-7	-	TGCGCCAGCAGCTCCTCCAACGGAGACGAGCAGTACTTC	CASSSSNGDEQYF
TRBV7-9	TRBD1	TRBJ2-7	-	TGTGCCAGCAGCTCCTCGGACAGGGGAATCCACGAGCAGTACTTC	CASSSSDRGIHEQYF
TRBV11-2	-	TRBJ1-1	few	TGTGCCAGCAGCCCTTTCGGGGGTCTGGACACTGAAGCTTTCTTT	CASSPFGGLDTEAFF
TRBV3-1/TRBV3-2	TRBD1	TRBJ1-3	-	TGTGCCAGCAGCCTGACAGGGGGCTCTGGAAACACCATATATTTT	CASSLTGGSGNTIYF
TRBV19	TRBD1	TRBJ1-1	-	TGTGCCACCCATCCGGGACAGGGGAAGGGCACTGAAGCTTTCTTT	CATHPGQGKGTEAFF
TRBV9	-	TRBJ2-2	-	TGTGCCAGCAAGGGGGGGACCGGGGAGCTGTTTTTT	CASKGGTGELFF
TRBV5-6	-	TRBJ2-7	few	TGTGCCAGCAGCTTGCGGGGTATCTACGAGCAGTACTTC	CASSLRGIYEQYF